This T cell receptor (beta chain) was captured by sequencing in a study of CD4+ T cells in melanoma. Germline assignment: CDR1 SQVTM and CDR2 ANQGSEA. The CDR3 consists of 17 residues. Trimming shortened V by 2 bases and J by 0 bases, and 19 bases separated the two germline ends. Libraries were prepared by immunoSEQ multiplex PCR; TCRdb keeps only in-frame clonotypes and omits some of them. The table lists approximately 9,900 clones, around 63% of them singletons. The TCR sequence derives from a human donor with melanoma. V is TRBV29-1 and J is TRBJ1-1; D remains unclear. Sequencing used peripheral blood. The chain's CDR3 is CSVETLGPNYLNTEAFF. The CDR3 coding sequence is TGCAGCGTTGAAACCCTTGGCCCCAACTATTTGAACACTGAAGCTTTCTTT.